Listed here are 13 T cell receptor beta chains from one sample, sequenced in a study of blood T cell repertoires in COVID-19. The assay was immunoSEQ multiplex PCR, and TCRdb's table has in-frame clones only and misses some. This sample has about 100,000 clones, with 87% found just once. What was sequenced was peripheral blood. These TCRs come from a woman in her 30s with acute or convalescent COVID-19.

About this clone: One end of the junction is discordant with germline, which a read error may explain. The rearrangement uses TRBV11-3 and TRBJ2-7; possibly TRBD1 for D (5 bases). Germline-derived CDR1 and CDR2 are SGHNT and YENEEA. The CDR3 runs to 12 residues. The CDR3: CASSRSGIYAPF. The CDR3, as DNA: TGTGCCAGCAGCCGATCAGGGATATACGCTCCTTTC.

This chain links TRBV28 with TRBJ1-2, with D tentatively TRBD1 (5 bases). The germline CDR1 and CDR2 sequences are MDHEN and SYDVKM. CDR3 size: 13 residues. V was pared by 1 base and J by 8 bases, with 11 bases between. DNA for the CDR3: TGTGCCAGCAGTTTATTTGGGGGGTCCGGCTACACCTTC. Translating gives CASSLFGGSGYTF.

This rearrangement joins TRBV20-1 to TRBJ2-7; perhaps TRBD2 as D (5 bases). Germline values: CDR1 DFQATT, CDR2 SNEGSKA (reference sequence). V was shortened by 3 bases and J by 2 bases, with 17 bases between the two germline ends. The CDR3 has 15 amino acids. CDR3 sequence: CSASPAGAAPYEQYF. DNA for the CDR3: TGCAGTGCTAGTCCCGCCGGAGCGGCTCCCTACGAGCAGTACTTC.

This clone showed up just a few times. The CDR3 reads CASSLPTAGNSPLHF. CDR3 nucleotide sequence: TGTGCCAGCAGCCTTCCGACAGCGGGTAATTCACCCCTCCACTTT. The chain is built from TRBV7-2 and TRBJ1-6, with TRBD1 as a possible D gene (5 bases). Germline lookup yields CDR1 SGHTA and CDR2 FQGNSA. The CDR3 consists of 15 residues. The germline V and J ends were trimmed by 5 bases and 6 bases, with 14 bases remaining between them.

This chain uses TRBV14 with TRBJ2-1; perhaps TRBD2 as D (9 bases). Trimming took off 4 bases at V and 10 bases at J, with 26 bases between the two ends. CDR3 length: 17 amino acids. Per the germline V gene, CDR1 is SGHDN and CDR2 is FVKESK. The CDR3 here is CASSPQVGTGGTSEQFF. For the CDR3, the DNA is TGTGCCAGCAGCCCCCAGGTCGGGACAGGTGGGACTAGCGAGCAGTTCTTC. Full variable domain (remainder filled in from reference TRBV14 and TRBJ2-1): EAGVTQFPSHSVIEKGQTVTLRCDPISGHDNLYWYRRVMGKEIKFLLHFVKESKQDESGMPNNRFLAERTGGTYSTLKVQPAELEDSGVYFCASSPQVGTGGTSEQFFGPGTRLTVL.

Of note for this clone: Other DNA variants within this sample encode the same CDR3. The chain combines TRBV2 with TRBJ1-6; D gene uncertain. The CDR3 has 14 amino acids. Germline assignment: CDR1 SNHLY and CDR2 FYNNEI. V was pared by 1 base and J by 7 bases, with 8 bases between. CDR3 sequence: CASSEGRLNSPLHF. The CDR3 DNA is TGTGCCAGCAGTGAAGGGCGGCTAAATTCACCCCTCCACTTT.

The chain uses TRBV5-1 and TRBJ1-1; D perhaps matches TRBD1 (5 bases). Germline CDR1 SGHRS, CDR2 YFSETQ. The CDR3 consists of 15 residues. With 4 bases removed from V and 3 bases from J, the gap between germline ends came to 16 bases. This CDR3 reads CASSREGGAHTEAFF. DNA of the CDR3: TGCGCCAGCAGCCGAGAAGGAGGGGCTCACACTGAAGCTTTCTTT.

V and J are TRBV10-1 and TRBJ2-7; 8 nucleotides line up with TRBD1. V gave up 0 bases and J gave up 5 bases; unmatched junction bases: 3. Germline V gene data show CDR1 as WNHNN and CDR2 as SYGVQD (reference sequence). There are 14 residues in the CDR3. CDR3: CASSESDRVDEQYF. In DNA, the CDR3 is TGCGCCAGCAGTGAGTCGGACAGGGTCGACGAGCAGTACTTC.

To note about this clone: Its ends do not fully match the called genes, so a read error is possible. The rearrangement uses TRBV5-1 and TRBJ1-2; D possibly corresponds to TRBD1 (6 bases). CDR1 is SGHRS, CDR2 YFSETQ, per germline. This CDR3 has 11 residues. DNA for the CDR3: TGCGCCAGCAGCTTGGCAGGGGACACCTTCTTC. Translated, it gives CASSLAGDTFF.

The chain employs TRBV18 and TRBJ1-5; 9 positions match TRBD1. V lost 5 bases, J lost 4 bases, and 12 bases stayed unmatched. This CDR3 is 17 amino acids long. Germline CDR1 is KGHSH and CDR2 is LQKENI. For the CDR3, the DNA is TGTGCCAGCTCAACAGCACGACAGGGGGTTGGTAATCAGCCCCAGCATTTT. Its translation: CASSTARQGVGNQPQHF.

The chain carries TRBV4-1 and TRBJ1-5; 7 bases map to TRBD1. Germline assignment: CDR1 MGHRA and CDR2 YSYEKL. Trimming took 0 bases from V and 7 from J; bases not matched to a gene: 6. The CDR3 length is 15 residues. This chain's CDR3 is CASSQDTGGGQPQHF. CDR3 bases: TGCGCCAGCAGCCAAGATACAGGAGGGGGCCAGCCCCAGCATTTT.

V usage is TRBV28 and J usage is TRBJ2-7; possibly TRBD2 for D (5 bases). Trimming left V 6 bases short and J 0 bases short, with 15 bases between. Per the germline V gene, CDR1 is MDHEN and CDR2 is SYDVKM. The CDR3 spans 15 residues. DNA of the CDR3: TGTGCCAGCAGCCCCCTGAGGGCGGGCTCCTACGAGCAGTACTTC. Translation: CASSPLRAGSYEQYF.

This sequence joins TRBV5-5 and TRBJ2-7; maybe TRBD1 (6 bases). This CDR3 region has 14 residues. V dropped 1 base and J dropped 0 bases, with 8 bases sitting between them. Germline values: CDR1 SGHKS, CDR2 YYEKEE (reference sequence). The CDR3 is CASSLTRGSYEQYF. The CDR3, as DNA: TGTGCCAGCAGCTTGACCAGGGGCTCCTACGAGCAGTACTTC.